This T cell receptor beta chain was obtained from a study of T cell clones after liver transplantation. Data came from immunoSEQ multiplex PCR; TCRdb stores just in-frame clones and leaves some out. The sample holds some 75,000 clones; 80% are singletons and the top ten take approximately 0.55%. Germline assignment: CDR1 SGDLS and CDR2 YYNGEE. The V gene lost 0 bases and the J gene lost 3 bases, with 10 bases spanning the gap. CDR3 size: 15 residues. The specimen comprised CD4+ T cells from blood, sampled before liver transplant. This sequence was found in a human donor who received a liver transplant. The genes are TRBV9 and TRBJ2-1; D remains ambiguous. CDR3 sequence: CASSVAINSYNEQFF. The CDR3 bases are TGTGCCAGCAGCGTAGCAATCAACAGCTACAATGAGCAGTTCTTC.